This T cell receptor beta chain was found in a study of beta chain features in type 1 diabetes. Study-level points and caveats: All four CD4+ subsets from Type 1 diabetes patients carried moderately but significantly shorter TCRB CDR3s.

Trimming cost V 4 bases and J 3 bases, with 5 bases left between them. The CDR3 has 11 residues. Looked up from germline, CDR1 is SGHDT and CDR2 is YYEEEE. In its sample, this clone was seen a few times. Its antigen is currently unknown. What was sequenced were expressed TCRB transcripts, since all of the isolated RNA had been reverse transcribed. Here immunoSEQ multiplex PCR was the method, and the copy in TCRdb shows in-frame clones only, minus some. This sample has 250,000 to 300,000 clones; around 24% occur once, and the top ten carry 0.012%. Every sorted population was more than 95% pure. This sequence joins TRBV5-6 and TRBJ2-7; D is undetermined. The sequence derives from a woman aged 25 to 45 with type 1 diabetes. Sequencing was carried out using naive CD4+ T cells from blood. The CDR3 spells CASSVNYEQYF. For the CDR3, the DNA is TGTGCCAGCAGCGTAAACTACGAGCAGTACTTC.